A selection of T cell receptor beta chains follows, all from one sample in a study of cytomegalovirus exposure and HLA in healthy donors. Assay used: immunoSEQ multiplex PCR; TCRdb lists only in-frame clones, some missing. The sample yields 130,000 or so clones, more than 70% seen once. Input material: PBMCs. These receptors all come from a woman in her forties or fifties in good health and CMV-seropositive. Each CDR3 is given with its conserved first and last residue. Fields, in order: CDR3 DNA, CDR3 protein, J gene, D gene, V gene, clone size. D genes are given only for firm matches. Clone sizes are given selectively: once, few, many, or a class where the clone is expanded.

cdr3_nt: TGTGCCAGCAGCTATGAGCGGGGCGGGATGTTCTTC
cdr3_aa: CASSYERGGMFF
j_call: TRBJ2-1
d_call: TRBD2
v_call: TRBV2
clone_size: few

cdr3_nt: TGTGCCTGCGGGACAGCCTACGAGCAGTACTTC
cdr3_aa: CACGTAYEQYF
j_call: TRBJ2-7
d_call: TRBD1
v_call: TRBV30
clone_size: .

cdr3_nt: TGTGCCAGCAGCGTCCGCGGGAGTGGGTCAGATACGCAGTATTTT
cdr3_aa: CASSVRGSGSDTQYF
j_call: TRBJ2-3
d_call: TRBD2
v_call: TRBV9
clone_size: .

cdr3_nt: TGCGCCAGCAGCTTAACAGGCAATCAGCCCCAGCATTTT
cdr3_aa: CASSLTGNQPQHF
j_call: TRBJ1-5
d_call: .
v_call: TRBV5-1
clone_size: .

cdr3_nt: TGTGCCATCAGTGAAGACTCTAACTATGGCTACACCTTC
cdr3_aa: CAISEDSNYGYTF
j_call: TRBJ1-2
d_call: .
v_call: TRBV10-3
clone_size: once

cdr3_nt: TGTGCCAGCTCACCTCAAACTAATGAAAAACTGTTTTTT
cdr3_aa: CASSPQTNEKLFF
j_call: TRBJ1-4
d_call: .
v_call: TRBV18
clone_size: .

cdr3_nt: TGTGCTAGTGGTTTGGGGACTAGCGGGGGGATAGAGACCCAGTACTTC
cdr3_aa: CASGLGTSGGIETQYF
j_call: TRBJ2-5
d_call: TRBD2
v_call: TRBV12-5
clone_size: .

cdr3_nt: TGTGCCATCAGTGAGTCGATTGGCACAGGGTTCGATGAGCAGTTCTTC
cdr3_aa: CAISESIGTGFDEQFF
j_call: TRBJ2-1
d_call: .
v_call: TRBV10-3
clone_size: few

cdr3_nt: TGCGCCAGCAGCTTGGCGGTAGCGCAAGAGACCCAGTACTTC
cdr3_aa: CASSLAVAQETQYF
j_call: TRBJ2-5
d_call: .
v_call: TRBV5-1
clone_size: .

cdr3_nt: TGTGCCAGCAGCCTCCAAACAGGGACTGAAGCTTTCTTT
cdr3_aa: CASSLQTGTEAFF
j_call: TRBJ1-1
d_call: .
v_call: TRBV6-6
clone_size: .

cdr3_nt: TGCGCCAGCAGCCAAGATGGGGGACTAGCGGATAACAATGAGCAGTTCTTC
cdr3_aa: CASSQDGGLADNNEQFF
j_call: TRBJ2-1
d_call: TRBD2
v_call: TRBV4-3
clone_size: .

cdr3_nt: TGTGCCTGGAGGTATCAGGGGAGCAATCAGCCCCAGCATTTT
cdr3_aa: CAWRYQGSNQPQHF
j_call: TRBJ1-5
d_call: .
v_call: TRBV30
clone_size: .

cdr3_nt: TGTGCCAGCAGCTTTTACCTAGCGGGGCAAGAGACCCAGTACTTC
cdr3_aa: CASSFYLAGQETQYF
j_call: TRBJ2-5
d_call: TRBD2
v_call: TRBV7-9
clone_size: .